Listed below are T cell receptor beta chains from one sample, sequenced in a study of blood T cell repertoires in COVID-19. Produced via immunoSEQ multiplex PCR; TCRdb's table is partial and in-frame only. The sample has 150,000 to 200,000 clones, around 87% seen once. The material sequenced was PBMCs or T cells enriched from blood (not recorded which). Source of these receptors: a woman aged 25 to 45 who had recovered from COVID-19. Both conserved end residues are part of each CDR3. Fields, in order: V gene, J gene, D gene, CDR3 length, clone size, CDR3 protein, CDR3 DNA. The D gene is left open where the match is weak. Clone sizes are given selectively: once, few, many, or a class where the clone is expanded.

TRBV4-3	TRBJ1-3	NA	14	NA	CASSPGGGGNTIYF	TGCGCCAGCAGTCCTGGGGGGGGAGGAAACACCATATATTTT
TRBV4-1	TRBJ2-2	TRBD1	17	NA	CASSQDQGGANTGELFF	TGCGCCAGCAGCCAAGATCAAGGGGGCGCGAACACCGGGGAGCTGTTTTTT
TRBV6-2/TRBV6-3	TRBJ2-1	TRBD1	14	NA	CASSYSDRVGEQFF	TGTGCCAGCAGTTACTCGGACAGGGTGGGTGAGCAGTTCTTC
TRBV2	TRBJ1-5	NA	14	NA	CASSGWTENQPQHF	TGTGCCAGCAGTGGTTGGACAGAAAATCAGCCCCAGCATTTT
TRBV3-1/TRBV3-2	TRBJ2-4	TRBD2	16	NA	CASSTPTSGTKNIQYF	TGTGCCAGCAGCACGCCGACTAGCGGGACTAAAAACATTCAGTACTTC
TRBV3-1/TRBV3-2	TRBJ2-7	NA	18	NA	CASSPRERDTTTSYEQYF	TGTGCCAGCAGCCCCCGTGAGAGGGACACTACAACCTCCTACGAGCAGTACTTC
TRBV21-1	TRBJ2-1	NA	19	NA	CASSKVRLAGGPNMNEQFF	TGTGCCAGCAGCAAAGTGAGACTAGCGGGAGGGCCAAATATGAATGAGCAGTTCTTC
TRBV30	TRBJ2-5	TRBD2	15	NA	CAWSRLAGGLETQYF	TGTGCCTGGAGCAGACTAGCGGGGGGGCTAGAGACCCAGTACTTC
TRBV2	TRBJ1-6	TRBD1	16	NA	CASNQQGALGNSPLHF	TGTGCCAGCAACCAACAGGGGGCGCTGGGAAATTCACCCCTCCACTTT
TRBV20-1	TRBJ2-7	TRBD2	14	NA	CSASTGREGYEQYF	TGCAGTGCTAGTACCGGTCGGGAGGGCTACGAGCAGTACTTC
TRBV4-2	TRBJ1-2	TRBD1	16	NA	CASSNVRTGMNYGYTF	TGTGCCAGCAGCAACGTTAGGACAGGGATGAACTATGGCTACACCTTC
TRBV19	TRBJ1-5	NA	13	NA	CASSPQGNQPQHF	TGTGCCAGTAGTCCCCAGGGCAATCAGCCCCAGCATTTT
TRBV27	TRBJ1-5	NA	13	NA	CASSRGGNQPQHF	TGTGCCAGCAGTCGCGGAGGCAACCAGCCCCAGCATTTT
TRBV5-5	TRBJ2-7	NA	15	NA	CASTSQTSSVYEQYF	TGTGCCAGCACTTCCCAGACTAGTTCAGTCTACGAGCAGTACTTC
TRBV18	TRBJ1-2	NA	13	NA	CASSPDSIYGYTF	TGTGCCAGCTCACCAGACAGCATATATGGCTACACCTTC
TRBV12-5	TRBJ1-2	NA	14	NA	CASGLDRDNYGYTF	TGTGCTAGTGGTTTGGACAGGGATAACTATGGCTACACCTTC
TRBV29-1	TRBJ2-7	NA	11	NA	CSVAPGNEQYF	TGCAGCGTTGCCCCCGGGAACGAGCAGTACTTC
TRBV25-1	TRBJ1-2	NA	12	NA	CASSAPTDGYTF	TGTGCCAGCAGTGCCCCCACGGATGGCTACACCTTC
TRBV7-2	TRBJ2-1	NA	13	NA	CASSKYRPAEQFF	TGTGCCAGCAGCAAATACAGGCCCGCTGAGCAGTTCTTC
TRBV18	TRBJ2-1	NA	13	NA	CASSPDSYNEQFF	TGTGCCAGCTCACCAGACAGCTACAATGAGCAGTTCTTC
TRBV4-2	TRBJ1-5	NA	15	NA	CASSQDTGLEQPQHF	TGTGCCAGCAGCCAGGACACAGGGTTAGAGCAGCCCCAGCATTTT
TRBV6-2/TRBV6-3	TRBJ2-4	TRBD2	15	NA	CASSYGTSGGAIQYF	TGTGCCAGCAGTTACGGGACTAGCGGGGGGGCCATTCAGTACTTC
TRBV9	TRBJ2-7	TRBD2	14	NA	CASSVGGLEYEQYF	TGTGCCAGCAGCGTAGGGGGACTAGAGTACGAGCAGTACTTC
TRBV30	TRBJ2-7	NA	17	once	CAWSRTGWPTSSYEQYF	TGTGCCTGGAGTAGAACAGGGTGGCCGACAAGCTCCTACGAGCAGTACTTC
TRBV15	TRBJ2-3	NA	15	NA	CATSASGLRTDTQYF	TGTGCCACCAGCGCAAGCGGGCTACGCACAGATACGCAGTATTTT
TRBV7-2	TRBJ1-2	NA	13	NA	CASSLNGGRGYTF	TGTGCCAGCAGCTTAAACGGGGGGCGTGGCTACACCTTC
TRBV3-1/TRBV3-2	TRBJ2-3	TRBD2	17	NA	CASSQILGLAGVDTQYF	TGTGCCAGCAGCCAAATTTTAGGACTAGCGGGAGTAGATACGCAGTATTTT
TRBV28	TRBJ2-1	NA	12	NA	CASRPLEGEQFF	TGTGCCAGCAGGCCTCTAGAAGGTGAGCAGTTCTTC
TRBV6-2/TRBV6-3	TRBJ2-7	TRBD2	15	NA	CASSIRLAGVYEQYF	TGTGCCAGCAGTATACGACTAGCGGGAGTCTACGAGCAGTACTTC
TRBV3-1/TRBV3-2	TRBJ2-1	TRBD2	16	NA	CASSLGTSGGRNEQFF	TGTGCCAGCAGCCTCGGGACTAGCGGGGGGAGGAATGAGCAGTTCTTC
TRBV27	TRBJ2-5	NA	10	NA	CASTGETQYF	TGTGCCAGCACCGGGGAGACCCAGTACTTC
TRBV9	TRBJ2-1	TRBD2	18	few	CASSSSAAGLAFRNEQFF	TGTGCCAGCAGCTCGTCTGCAGCCGGACTAGCTTTTCGCAATGAGCAGTTCTTC
TRBV5-4	TRBJ2-1	NA	16	NA	CASSFGGKGSYNEQFF	TGTGCCAGCAGCTTCGGGGGAAAGGGTTCGTACAATGAGCAGTTCTTC
TRBV6-5	TRBJ2-5	NA	14	NA	CASSYSLAQETQYF	TGTGCCAGCAGTTACTCACTAGCCCAGGAGACCCAGTACTTC
TRBV2	TRBJ1-2	TRBD1	14	NA	CASSVLDRGRGYTF	TGTGCCAGCAGTGTATTGGACAGGGGGCGAGGCTACACCTTC
TRBV10-3	TRBJ2-2	NA	14	NA	CAISNRQVTGELFF	TGTGCCATCAGTAACCGACAGGTGACCGGGGAGCTGTTTTTT
TRBV5-4	TRBJ1-4	NA	14	NA	CASSLGAGGEKLFF	TGTGCCAGCAGCTTGGGAGCGGGGGGGGAAAAACTGTTTTTT
TRBV5-1	TRBJ2-7	TRBD1	15	NA	CASSLPDRGFGEQYF	TGCGCCAGCAGCTTGCCGGACAGGGGTTTTGGCGAGCAGTACTTC
TRBV7-8	TRBJ2-1	TRBD2	14	NA	CASTRGGSYNEQFF	TGTGCCAGCACCCGGGGGGGATCCTACAATGAGCAGTTCTTC
TRBV5-6	TRBJ2-2	NA	17	NA	CASSLGVTDTNTGELFF	TGTGCCAGCAGCTTGGGGGTCACAGACACGAACACCGGGGAGCTGTTTTTT
TRBV7-8	TRBJ2-7	TRBD1	15	NA	CASSLEGRGSYEQYF	TGTGCCAGCAGCTTAGAAGGCAGGGGGTCCTACGAGCAGTACTTC
TRBV15	TRBJ2-3	NA	14	NA	CATGRAGSTDTQYF	TGTGCCACCGGGAGAGCGGGTAGCACAGATACGCAGTATTTT
TRBV2	TRBJ1-1	NA	14	few	CASSGERGGTEAFF	TGTGCCAGCAGTGGGGAAAGGGGGGGGACAGAAGCTTTCTTT
TRBV7-9	TRBJ1-1	TRBD1	16	NA	CASSSRRDRENTEAFF	TGTGCCAGCAGCTCACGGAGGGACAGGGAGAACACTGAAGCTTTCTTT
TRBV3-1/TRBV3-2	TRBJ2-7	NA	20	NA	CASSQDWVGGTPKIPYEQYF	TGTGCCAGCAGCCAAGATTGGGTGGGGGGGACACCGAAAATCCCCTACGAGCAGTACTTC
TRBV7-2	TRBJ1-1	TRBD1	14	NA	CASSQDRRGTEAFF	TGTGCCAGCAGCCAGGACAGGAGGGGCACTGAAGCTTTCTTT
TRBV19	TRBJ1-2	TRBD1	12	once	CASSSRQGGYTF	TGTGCCAGTAGTTCGCGACAGGGCGGCTACACCTTC
TRBV6-5	TRBJ2-6	NA	16	NA	CASSYLGDSGANVLTF	TGTGCCAGCAGTTATTTGGGCGACTCTGGGGCCAACGTCCTGACTTTC
TRBV18	TRBJ1-1	TRBD1	14	NA	CASSPGTGETEAFF	TGTGCCAGCTCACCAGGGACAGGGGAGACTGAAGCTTTCTTT
TRBV25-1	TRBJ1-5	NA	14	NA	CASSLSQGNQPQHF	TGTGCCAGCAGCCTTTCCCAGGGGAATCAGCCCCAGCATTTT
TRBV14	TRBJ2-3	TRBD2	17	NA	CASSQRTSGLDTDTQYF	TGTGCCAGCAGCCAGCGGACTAGCGGGCTAGACACAGATACGCAGTATTTT
TRBV7-2	TRBJ2-2	TRBD2	15	NA	CASSLETSVYGELFF	TGTGCCAGCAGCTTAGAGACTAGCGTGTACGGGGAGCTGTTTTTT
TRBV5-8	TRBJ1-6	NA	14	NA	CASSEDRYNSPLHF	TGTGCCAGCAGCGAGGACAGATATAATTCACCCCTCCACTTT
TRBV5-4	TRBJ2-2	NA	16	NA	CASSGYLAYDTGELFF	TGTGCCAGCAGTGGTTATTTAGCGTATGACACCGGGGAGCTGTTTTTT
TRBV11-3	TRBJ1-3	NA	13	NA	CASSLLAGNTIYF	TGTGCCAGCAGCTTACTGGCCGGAAACACCATATATTTT
TRBV27	TRBJ2-7	NA	16	NA	CASSLGRPSDGYEQYF	TGTGCCAGCAGTTTAGGCCGGCCCTCAGACGGGTACGAGCAGTACTTC
TRBV5-4	TRBJ2-1	NA	11	once	CASSGRNEQFF	TGTGCCAGCAGCGGGAGAAATGAGCAGTTCTTC
TRBV5-1	TRBJ1-2	NA	16	NA	CASSSSRQTANYGYTF	TGCGCCAGCAGCTCTTCCAGACAGACCGCTAACTATGGCTACACCTTC
TRBV5-6	TRBJ2-7	TRBD2	17	NA	CASSFFSGRGKSYEQYF	TGTGCCAGCAGCTTCTTCAGCGGGAGGGGAAAAAGCTACGAGCAGTACTTC
TRBV7-2	TRBJ1-1	TRBD1	16	NA	CASSPRQGRLNTEAFF	TGTGCCAGCAGCCCGAGACAGGGGCGATTGAACACTGAAGCTTTCTTT